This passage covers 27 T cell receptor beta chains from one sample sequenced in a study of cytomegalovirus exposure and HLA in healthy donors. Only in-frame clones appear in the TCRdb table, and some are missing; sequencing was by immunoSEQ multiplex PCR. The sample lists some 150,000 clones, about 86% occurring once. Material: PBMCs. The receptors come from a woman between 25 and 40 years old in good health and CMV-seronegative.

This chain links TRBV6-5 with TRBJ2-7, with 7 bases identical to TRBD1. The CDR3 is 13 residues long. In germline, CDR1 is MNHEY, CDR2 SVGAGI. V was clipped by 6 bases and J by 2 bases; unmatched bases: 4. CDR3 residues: CASSRGGPYEQYF. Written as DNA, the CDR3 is TGTGCCAGCAGCCGAGGGGGCCCCTACGAGCAGTACTTC.

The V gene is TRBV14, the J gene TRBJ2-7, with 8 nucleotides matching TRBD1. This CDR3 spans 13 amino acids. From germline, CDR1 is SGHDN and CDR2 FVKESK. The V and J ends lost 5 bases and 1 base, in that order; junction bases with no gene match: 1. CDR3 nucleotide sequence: TGTGCCAGCAGCGGGACAGGTTCCTACGAGCAGTACTTC. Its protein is CASSGTGSYEQYF.

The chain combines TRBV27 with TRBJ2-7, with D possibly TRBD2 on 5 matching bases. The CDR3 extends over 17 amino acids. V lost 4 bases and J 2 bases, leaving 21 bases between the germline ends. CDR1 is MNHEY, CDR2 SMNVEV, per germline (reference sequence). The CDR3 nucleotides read TGTGCCAGCAGTTCTCTTCAAGGACTGACAACTGCCTACGAGCAGTACTTC. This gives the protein CASSSLQGLTTAYEQYF.

The CDR3 DNA sequence: TGTGCCAGCATCCCCGGTTCTAGCGGGGGGGATGAGCAGTTCTTC. Amino acid sequence: CASIPGSSGGDEQFF. The J gene is TRBJ2-1, the V gene TRBV27; 12 bases line up with TRBD2. There are 15 residues in the CDR3. The J segment lost 8 bases and the V segment lost 7 bases, leaving 9 bases of the junction unmatched. The germline CDR1 and CDR2 sequences are MNHEY and SMNVEV (reference sequence).

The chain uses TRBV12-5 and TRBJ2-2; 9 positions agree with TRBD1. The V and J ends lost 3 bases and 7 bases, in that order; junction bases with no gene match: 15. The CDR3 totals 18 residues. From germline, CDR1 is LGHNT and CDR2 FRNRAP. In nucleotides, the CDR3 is TGTGCTAGTGGTTTCCCCATTTCCGGACAGGGGTTAATCGGGGAGCTGTTTTTT. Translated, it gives CASGFPISGQGLIGELFF.

The CDR3 DNA is TGTGCCTGGAGTCGGGGGGCCAGGACAACAGAGACCCAGTACTTC. Encoded protein: CAWSRGARTTETQYF. J is TRBJ2-5 and V is TRBV30; weak D call: TRBD2 (7 bases). Trimming left V 2 bases short and J 4 bases short, with 17 bases between. The CDR3 runs to 15 residues. Germline loops: CDR1 GTSNPN, CDR2 SVGIG (reference sequence).

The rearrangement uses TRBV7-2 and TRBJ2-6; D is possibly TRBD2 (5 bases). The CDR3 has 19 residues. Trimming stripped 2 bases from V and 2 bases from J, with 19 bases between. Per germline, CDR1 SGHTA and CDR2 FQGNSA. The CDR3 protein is CASSLTHPGGLPGANVLTF. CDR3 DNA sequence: TGTGCCAGCAGCTTAACCCATCCAGGAGGCCTCCCTGGGGCCAACGTCCTGACTTTC.

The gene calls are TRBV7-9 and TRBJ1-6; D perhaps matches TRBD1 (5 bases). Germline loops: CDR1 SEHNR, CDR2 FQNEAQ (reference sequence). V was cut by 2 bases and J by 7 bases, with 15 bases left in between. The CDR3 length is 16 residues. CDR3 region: CASSLIGATGNSPLHF. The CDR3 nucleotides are TGTGCCAGCAGCTTAATAGGGGCAACTGGGAATTCACCCCTCCACTTT.

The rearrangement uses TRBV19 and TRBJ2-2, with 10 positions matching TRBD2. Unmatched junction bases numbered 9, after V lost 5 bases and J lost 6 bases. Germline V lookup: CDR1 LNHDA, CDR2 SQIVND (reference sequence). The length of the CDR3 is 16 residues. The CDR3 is CASSPFIAGGAGELFF. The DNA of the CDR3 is TGTGCCAGTAGTCCCTTCATAGCGGGGGGAGCCGGGGAGCTGTTTTTT.

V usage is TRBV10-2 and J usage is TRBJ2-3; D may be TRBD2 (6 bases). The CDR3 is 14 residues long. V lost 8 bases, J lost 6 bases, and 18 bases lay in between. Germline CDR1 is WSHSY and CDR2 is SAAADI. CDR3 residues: CASGGTQPRDTQYF. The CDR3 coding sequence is TGCGCCAGCGGCGGGACTCAGCCCCGGGATACGCAGTATTTT.

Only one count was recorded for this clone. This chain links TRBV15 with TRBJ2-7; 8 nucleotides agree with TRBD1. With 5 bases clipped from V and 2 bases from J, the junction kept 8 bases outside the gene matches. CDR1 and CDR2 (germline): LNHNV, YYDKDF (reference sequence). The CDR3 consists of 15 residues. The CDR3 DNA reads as TGTGCCACCAGCCCTCGACAGGGGAGTCCCTACGAGCAGTACTTC. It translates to CATSPRQGSPYEQYF.

The CDR3 loop reads CASSPGSFWTYNEQFF. In DNA, the CDR3 is TGTGCCAGCAGCCCGGGGTCATTCTGGACCTACAATGAGCAGTTCTTC. The genes are TRBV11-2 and TRBJ2-1; tentative D call: TRBD2 (5 bases). There are 16 residues in the CDR3. Germline values: CDR1 SGHAT, CDR2 FQNNGV. The V gene lost 5 bases and the J gene lost 2 bases, with 16 bases spanning the gap.

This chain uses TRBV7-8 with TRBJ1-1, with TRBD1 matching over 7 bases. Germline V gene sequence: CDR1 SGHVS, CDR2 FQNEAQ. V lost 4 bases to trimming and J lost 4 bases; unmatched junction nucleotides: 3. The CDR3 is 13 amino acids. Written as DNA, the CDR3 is TGTGCCAGCAGCTCCAGGGGGATCACTGAAGCTTTCTTT. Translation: CASSSRGITEAFF.

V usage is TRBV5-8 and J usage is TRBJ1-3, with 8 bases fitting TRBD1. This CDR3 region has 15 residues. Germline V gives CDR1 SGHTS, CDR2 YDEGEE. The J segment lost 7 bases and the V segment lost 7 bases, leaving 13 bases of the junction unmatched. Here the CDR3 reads CASSGLGQVRNTIYF. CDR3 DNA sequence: TGTGCCAGCTCTGGATTGGGACAGGTCAGGAACACCATATATTTT.

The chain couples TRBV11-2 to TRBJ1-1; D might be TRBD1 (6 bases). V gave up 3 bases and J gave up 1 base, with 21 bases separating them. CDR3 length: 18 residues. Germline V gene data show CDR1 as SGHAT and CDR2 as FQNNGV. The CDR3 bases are TGTGCCAGCAGCTTTAGGGGTATAAACGGACAGAAGAACACTGAAGCTTTCTTT. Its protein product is CASSFRGINGQKNTEAFF.

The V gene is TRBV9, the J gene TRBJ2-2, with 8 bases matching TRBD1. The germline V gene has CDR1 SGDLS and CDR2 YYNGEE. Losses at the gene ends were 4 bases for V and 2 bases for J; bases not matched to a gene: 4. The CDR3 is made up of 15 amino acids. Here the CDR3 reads CASSPQGANTGELFF. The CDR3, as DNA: TGTGCCAGCAGCCCTCAGGGGGCAAACACCGGGGAGCTGTTTTTT.

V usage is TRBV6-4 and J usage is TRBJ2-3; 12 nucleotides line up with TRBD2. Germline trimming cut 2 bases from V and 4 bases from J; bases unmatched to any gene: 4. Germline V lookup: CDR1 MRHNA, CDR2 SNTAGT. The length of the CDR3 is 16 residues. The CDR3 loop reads CASSDLTSGGPDTQYF. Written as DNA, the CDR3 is TGTGCCAGCAGTGACCTCACTAGCGGGGGGCCAGATACGCAGTATTTT.

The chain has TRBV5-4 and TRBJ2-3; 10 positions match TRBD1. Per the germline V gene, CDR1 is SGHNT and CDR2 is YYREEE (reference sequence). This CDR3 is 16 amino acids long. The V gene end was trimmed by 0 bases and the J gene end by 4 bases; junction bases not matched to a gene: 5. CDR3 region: CASSLGQGASADTQYF. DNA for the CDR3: TGTGCCAGCAGCTTGGGACAGGGGGCGTCGGCAGATACGCAGTATTTT.

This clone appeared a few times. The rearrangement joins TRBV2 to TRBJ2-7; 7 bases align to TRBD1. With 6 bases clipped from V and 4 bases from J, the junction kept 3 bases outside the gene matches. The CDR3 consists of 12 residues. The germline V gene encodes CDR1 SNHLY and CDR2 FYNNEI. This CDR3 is CASRGQPYEQYF. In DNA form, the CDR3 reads TGTGCCAGCAGGGGACAGCCTTACGAGCAGTACTTC.

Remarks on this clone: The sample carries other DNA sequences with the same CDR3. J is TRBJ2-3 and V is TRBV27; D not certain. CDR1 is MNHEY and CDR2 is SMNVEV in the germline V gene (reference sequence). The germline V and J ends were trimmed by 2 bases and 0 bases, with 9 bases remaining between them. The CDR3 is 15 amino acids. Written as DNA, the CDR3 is TGTGCCAGCAGTTTAGGTCAGACTAGCACAGATACGCAGTATTTT. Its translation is CASSLGQTSTDTQYF.

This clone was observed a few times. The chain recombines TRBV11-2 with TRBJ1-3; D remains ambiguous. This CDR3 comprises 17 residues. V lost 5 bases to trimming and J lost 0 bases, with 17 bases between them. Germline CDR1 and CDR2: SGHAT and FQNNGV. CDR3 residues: CASSQERPTSSGNTIYF. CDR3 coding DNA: TGTGCCAGCAGCCAAGAGCGTCCGACTAGCTCTGGAAACACCATATATTTT.

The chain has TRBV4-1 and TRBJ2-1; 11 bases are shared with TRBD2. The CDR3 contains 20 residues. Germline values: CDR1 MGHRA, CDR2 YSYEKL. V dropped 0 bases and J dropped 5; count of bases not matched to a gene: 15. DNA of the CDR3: TGCGCCAGCAGCCAAGATCTGAGGGTAGCGGGGGGGCTAAGCGACAATGAGCAGTTCTTC. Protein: CASSQDLRVAGGLSDNEQFF.

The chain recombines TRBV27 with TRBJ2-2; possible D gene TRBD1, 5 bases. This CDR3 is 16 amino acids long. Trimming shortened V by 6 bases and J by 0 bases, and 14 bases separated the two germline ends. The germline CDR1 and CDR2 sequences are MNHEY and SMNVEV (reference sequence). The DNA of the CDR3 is TGTGCCAGCAGCCCCCGGACATTAGCGAACACCGGGGAGCTGTTTTTT. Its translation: CASSPRTLANTGELFF.

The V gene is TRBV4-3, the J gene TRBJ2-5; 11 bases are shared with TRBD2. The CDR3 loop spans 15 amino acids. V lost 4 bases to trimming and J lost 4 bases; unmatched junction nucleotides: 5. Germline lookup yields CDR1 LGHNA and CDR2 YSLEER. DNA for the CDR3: TGCGCCAGCAGCCTTCTAGCGGGGGGAACAGAGACCCAGTACTTC. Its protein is CASSLLAGGTETQYF.

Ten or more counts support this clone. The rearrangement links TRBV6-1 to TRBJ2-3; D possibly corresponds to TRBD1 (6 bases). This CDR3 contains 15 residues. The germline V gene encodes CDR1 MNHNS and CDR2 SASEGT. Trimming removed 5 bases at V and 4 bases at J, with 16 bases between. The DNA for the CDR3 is TGTGCCAGCAGTCAACAGGGTGGGGGACCAGATACGCAGTATTTT. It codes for CASSQQGGGPDTQYF.

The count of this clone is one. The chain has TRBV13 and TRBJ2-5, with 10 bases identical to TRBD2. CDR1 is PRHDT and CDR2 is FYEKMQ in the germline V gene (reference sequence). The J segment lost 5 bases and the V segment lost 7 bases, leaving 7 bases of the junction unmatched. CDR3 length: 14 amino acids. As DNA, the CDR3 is TGTGCCAGCAAGCGAGCGGGGGGGCGGGAGACCCAGTACTTC. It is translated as CASKRAGGRETQYF.

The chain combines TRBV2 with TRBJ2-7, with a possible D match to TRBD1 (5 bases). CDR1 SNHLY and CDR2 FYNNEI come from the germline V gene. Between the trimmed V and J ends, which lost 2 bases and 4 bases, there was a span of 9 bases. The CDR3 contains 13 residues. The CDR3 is CASSETPGYEQYF. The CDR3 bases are TGTGCCAGCAGTGAAACCCCAGGGTACGAGCAGTACTTC. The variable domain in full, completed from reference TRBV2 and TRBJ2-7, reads EPEVTQTPSHQVTQMGQEVILRCVPISNHLYFYWYRQILGQKVEFLVSFYNNEISEKSEIFDDQFSVERPDGSNFTLKIRSTKLEDSAMYFCASSETPGYEQYFGPGTRLTVT.